The 7 T cell receptor beta chains given below trace back to one sample, sequenced in a study of tumor-infiltrating lymphocytes in primary liver carcinoma. Starting from around 500 ng of total RNA, TCR beta cDNA was produced with a primer in the constant region. Three-round nested multiplex PCR performed with slightly modified ARM-PCR produced the TCR beta libraries. A C-beta reverse primer and TRBV1-TRBV30 forward primers served in each of the first two PCR rounds, at about 10 cycles apiece. TCRdb recomputed calls from the multiplex PCR reads with MiXCR, one row per CDR3 protein. This table holds about 350,000 distinct CDR3 sequences, 65% found once. In addition to blood RNA drawn from unsorted whole blood, germline DNA was extracted. The sequenced sample consisted of peripheral blood. These receptors were taken from a man aged 35 to 55 with primary liver carcinoma and hepatitis B virus infection.

As concerns this clonotype: The CDR3 end shows no conserved phenylalanine or tryptophan, and so a read error is likely. It is unclear where the CDR3 begins or ends on the DNA, so no DNA is shown, and the CDR3 is as TCRdb lists it. The CDR3 is CASSSRTSGRPSA. The chain joins TRBV11-2 to TRBJ2-7; the D call TRBD2 from the table was never checked on the DNA. Both ends counted, the CDR3 spans 13 residues. Germline lookup yields CDR1 SGHAT and CDR2 FQNNGV.

As to this clonotype: Sequence at one end of the junction differs from germline and may be a read error. The CDR3 spells CASSWGQGGGGEKLFF. CDR3 nucleotides: TGTGCTAGCAGCTGGGGGCAGGGTGGTGGTGGCGAAAAACTGTTTTTT. This chain links TRBV11-2 with TRBJ1-4; the D gene is possibly TRBD1 (6 bases). CDR3 length: 16 amino acids. Germline CDR1 reads SGHAT; CDR2 reads FQNNGV.

The chain couples TRBV10-3 to TRBJ2-7; no clear D. Between the trimmed V and J ends, which lost 11 bases and 2 bases, there was a span of 13 bases. The germline gives CDR1 ENHRY, CDR2 SYGVKD. The CDR3 runs to 12 residues. Written as DNA, the CDR3 is TGTGCCCGCAGTGACGGTCCCTACGAGCAGTACTTC. Encoded protein: CARSDGPYEQYF.

Concerning this clonotype itself: A single base separates this from a much larger clone, so it may be a read error. This chain links TRBV4-3 with TRBJ1-3; D remains ambiguous. The CDR3 totals 13 residues. Germline V gene sequence: CDR1 LGHNA, CDR2 YSLEER. This chain's CDR3 is CVSSQDSGNTIYF. Here the CDR3 DNA reads TGCGTCAGCAGCCAAGATTCTGGAAACACCATATATTTT.

In its sample, this clonotype was seen a few times. This chain joins TRBV7-9 and TRBJ2-1; 9 bases line up with TRBD2. With 7 bases clipped from V and 4 bases from J, the junction kept 14 bases outside the gene matches. The CDR3 is made up of 17 amino acids. Germline V gene lookup returns CDR1 SEHNR and CDR2 FQNEAQ (reference sequence). CDR3 amino acids: CASTSVGETSGYNEQFF. In DNA form, the CDR3 reads TGTGCCAGCACCTCGGTGGGGGAGACTAGCGGTTACAATGAGCAGTTCTTC.

Comments on this clonotype: This may be a read error, as it is one base from a much larger clone. J is TRBJ2-1 and V is TRBV10-3; a weak D match, TRBD2 (6 bases). Trimming stripped 9 bases from V and 2 bases from J, with 11 bases between. Germline V gene lookup returns CDR1 ENHRY and CDR2 SYGVKD. This CDR3 has 13 residues. The CDR3 here is CAISGSTYNEQFF. CDR3 DNA sequence: TGTGCCATTTCCGGGAGCACCTACAATGAGCAGTTCTTC.

This clonotype came up many times. V and J are TRBV28 and TRBJ2-1; D may correspond to TRBD1 or TRBD2 (5 bases each). V was trimmed by 6 bases and J by 0 bases, leaving 12 bases between them. The V gene's germline CDR1 is MDHEN and CDR2 SYDVKM. CDR3 length: 15 amino acids. The CDR3 DNA follows: TGTGCCAGCAGGATGAGGGACGGCTCCTACAATGAGCAGTTCTTC. Encoded protein: CASRMRDGSYNEQFF.